This T cell receptor beta chain is from a study of T-cell memory formation after mild COVID-19. On this clonotype: This may be a read error: a much more frequent sequence differs by one nucleotide.

In TCRdb, the 5' RACE reads were re-called with MiXCR into one record per CDR3 protein. This table has hundreds of thousands of distinct CDR3 sequences, approximately 25% appearing once. CDR3 size: 14 residues. Germline V gene lookup returns CDR1 SGHRS and CDR2 YFSETQ. The ends lost 3 bases at V and 3 bases at J; junction bases unmatched: 4. The TCR sequence derives from an adult woman who had mild COVID-19 (a few samples of this study predate the infection). Cell type and time point are not known. The chain links TRBV5-1 to TRBJ2-7, with 9 nucleotides matching TRBD1. The sequenced sample was PBMCs or a T cell subset sorted from them (not recorded which). CDR3 nucleotide sequence: TGCGCCAGCAGCTCCGGGACAGGGCACTACGAGCAGTACTTC. Residues: CASSSGTGHYEQYF.